This T cell receptor (beta chain) was recorded in a study of T-cell reconstitution after alpha-beta-depleted transplantation in children. Unique molecular identifiers were used in preparing the TCRbeta library. TCRdb analysed the PCR reads with MiXCR anew, one entry per CDR3 protein. The top ten clones hold less than 30% of a sample with 110,000 or so distinct CDR3 sequences, roughly 6.1% of them seen once. Whole-study findings and limits: About two months after transplant, alpha-beta T cells reportedly came from several hundred expanded graft clones. At one year after transplant, newly produced T cells mostly accounted for T-cell counts and diversity.

CDR3 length: 12 amino acids. Between the trimmed V and J ends, which lost 4 bases and 8 bases, there was a span of 10 bases. The germline gives CDR1 SGHDN, CDR2 FVKESK. This clonotype was picked up many times. Its antigen is currently unknown. Sequencing used PBMCs, mostly from graft donor cells, obtained 360 days after TCRalphabeta/CD19-depleted stem cell transplant. The sequence derives from a male patient between 2 and 10 years old who had a stem cell transplant for acute lymphoblastic leukemia, so the T cells may come from the graft donor. The chain recombines TRBV14 with TRBJ2-3, with D unresolved. Here the CDR3 reads CASSPWPPTQYF. CDR3 bases: TGTGCCAGCAGCCCTTGGCCGCCTACGCAGTATTTT. Combining the CDR3 with reference TRBV14 and TRBJ2-3 gives the whole variable domain EAGVTQFPSHSVIEKGQTVTLRCDPISGHDNLYWYRRVMGKEIKFLLHFVKESKQDESGMPNNRFLAERTGGTYSTLKVQPAELEDSGVYFCASSPWPPTQYFGPGTRLTVL.